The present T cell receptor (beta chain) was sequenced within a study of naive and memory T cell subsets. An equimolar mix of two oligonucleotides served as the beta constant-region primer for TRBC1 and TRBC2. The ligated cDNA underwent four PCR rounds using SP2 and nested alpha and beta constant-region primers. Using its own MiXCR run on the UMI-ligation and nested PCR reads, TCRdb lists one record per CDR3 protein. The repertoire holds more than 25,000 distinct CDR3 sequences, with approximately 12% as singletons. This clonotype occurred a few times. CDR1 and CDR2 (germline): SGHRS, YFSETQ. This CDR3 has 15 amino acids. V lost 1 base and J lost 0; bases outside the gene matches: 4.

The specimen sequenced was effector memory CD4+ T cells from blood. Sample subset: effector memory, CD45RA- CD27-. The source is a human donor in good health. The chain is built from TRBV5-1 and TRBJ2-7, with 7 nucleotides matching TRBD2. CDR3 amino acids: CASSLSGASSYEQYF. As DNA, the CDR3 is TGCGCCAGCAGCTTGAGCGGGGCTAGCTCCTACGAGCAGTACTTC.